Reported below is one TCR beta chain. In the authors' workflow: How many nucleated cells were present was estimated from reference gene primer amplification. The protocol was immunoSEQ multiplex PCR, while the TCRdb copy is restricted to in-frame clones and leaves out a portion. The V and J calls and clone size are taken from that table; D and trimming were inferred from the DNA. The profile covers over 95,000 clones, with roughly 79% appearing a single time and about 10% taken by the ten largest. The source of the sample is a study of blood T cell repertoires in COVID-19. The source is a human donor in a cohort sampled during active COVID-19. Sample: peripheral blood.

The CDR3 DNA sequence: TGTGCCAGTAGTATTGGGCAGGGAGGGGCTGGGGCCAACGTCCTGACTTTC. As protein: CASSIGQGGAGANVLTF. The J gene is TRBJ2-6, the V gene TRBV19, with 7 bases identical to TRBD2. The trim removed 3 bases at V and 2 bases at J, leaving 7 bases unmatched. The germline gives CDR1 LNHDA, CDR2 SQIVND (reference sequence). This CDR3 has 17 residues.